The T cell receptor beta chain described here comes from a study of CD8 T cells in Susac syndrome. General observations from the study: As acknowledged by the study, its TCR sequencing and HLA analysis included a relatively small number of individuals.

TCR beta sequences were obtained from blood CD8+ and CD4+ T cells. Purification of the CD8+ and CD4+ T cells relied on negative isolation, and TEMRA cells underwent FACS enrichment. Random-hexamer reverse transcription was applied to roughly 0.5 to 1 ug RNA. The TCR beta CDR3 was amplified by immunoSEQ multiplex PCR across 54 Vbeta, 13 Jbeta. TCRdb reprocessed the immunoSEQ multiplex PCR reads via MiXCR and lists one record per CDR3 protein. The data hold approximately 90,000 distinct CDR3 sequences, with about 93% observed a single time. The V gene end was trimmed by 5 bases and the J gene end by 4 bases; junction bases not matched to a gene: 7. Germline CDR1 is SGHVS and CDR2 is FNYEAQ. This CDR3 contains 14 residues. Points on this clonotype: The antigen is not known.

The genes are TRBV7-6 and TRBJ1-1; TRBD1 matches at 7 bases. This sequence was found in a human donor in good health. The sequenced sample consisted of CD8+ T cells from PBMCs. In nucleotides, the CDR3 is TGTGCCAGCAGCCCAACAGGGGTGGGCACTGAAGCTTTCTTT. The encoded protein is CASSPTGVGTEAFF.